This T cell receptor beta chain was captured in a study of blood T cell repertoires in COVID-19. As for the study in general: Italy, Spain and the United States were the sources of the convalescent and acute COVID-19 samples. PBMCs, B-cell-depleted T cells, or T cells were the source of the cDNA or gDNA that made up the material.

In the source study's methods: The assay estimated nucleated cells by amplifying reference gene primers. Clones were sequenced by immunoSEQ multiplex PCR, and TCRdb holds only the in-frame ones, with some missing. From that table come the V and J calls and clone size; the DNA was used to work out D and trimming. This table has some 83,000 clones, about 84% appearing once. The sequenced material came from peripheral blood. The clonotype was recovered from a man in his fifties or sixties with active COVID-19.

The CDR3 nucleotides are TGTGCCAGCAGTCCCGTCCTTAAGACAGATTATCTAATCTCTGGGGCCAACGTCCTGACTTTC. Translating gives CASSPVLKTDYLISGANVLTF. The chain couples TRBV27 to TRBJ2-6, with a tentative D call TRBD1 (5 bases). V lost 5 bases, J lost 0 bases, and 26 bases lay in between. Germline loops: CDR1 MNHEY, CDR2 SMNVEV (reference sequence). This CDR3 spans 21 amino acids.